The 25 T cell receptor beta chains below all came from one sample that was sequenced in a study of CD8 T cells in ankylosing spondylitis. Regarding the study as a whole: Typical of ankylosing spondylitis blood, it appeared, was a TCR beta motif of about eight highly homologous variants.

TCRdb passed the 5' RACE reads through MiXCR, listing each CDR3 protein once. The sample shows fewer than 650,000 distinct CDR3 sequences, over 9.5% of them seen only once. Their specific antigens are unknown. Sequencing was done on a sample of blood, either unsorted or a sorted T cell fraction (not recorded which). All receptors come from a male donor with ankylosing spondylitis.

The sample holds many counts of this clonotype. The V gene is TRBV7-9, the J gene TRBJ2-1; 14 bases are shared with TRBD2. Per germline, CDR1 SEHNR and CDR2 FQNEAQ (reference sequence). The length of the CDR3 is 17 residues. The J segment lost 0 bases and the V segment lost 3 bases, leaving 1 base of the junction unmatched. The CDR3 nucleotides read TGTGCCAGCAGCTTCGGGACTAGCGGGAGCTCCTACAATGAGCAGTTCTTC. It codes for CASSFGTSGSSYNEQFF. Full variable domain (remainder filled in from reference TRBV7-9 and TRBJ2-1): DTGVSQNPRHKITKRGQNVTFRCDPISEHNRLYWYRQTLGQGPEFLTYFQNEAQLEKSRLLSDRFSAERPKGSFSTLEIQRTEQGDSAMYLCASSFGTSGSSYNEQFFGPGTRLTVL.

This chain connects TRBV6-1 to TRBJ2-3, with D possibly being TRBD2 (5 bases). V was shortened by 4 bases and J by 4 bases, with 12 bases between the two germline ends. Germline lookup yields CDR1 MNHNS and CDR2 SASEGT. The CDR3 runs to 14 residues. The CDR3 protein is CASSAAGEPDTQYF. In DNA, the CDR3 is TGTGCCAGCAGTGCCGCCGGGGAACCAGATACGCAGTATTTT.

V usage is TRBV20-1 and J usage is TRBJ2-7; unclear D gene. CDR1 is DFQATT, CDR2 SNEGSKA, per germline (reference sequence). V was pared by 1 base and J by 3 bases, with 13 bases between. The CDR3 has 14 amino acids. The CDR3: CSARVSLLLYEQYF. The CDR3 region has the DNA TGCAGTGCTAGAGTCTCATTGCTCCTCTACGAGCAGTACTTC.

The V and J genes are TRBV29-1 and TRBJ2-5, with 9 positions matching TRBD2. CDR3 size: 14 residues. The ends lost 7 bases at V and 0 bases at J; junction bases unmatched: 6. Germline-derived CDR1 and CDR2 are SQVTM and ANQGSEA. The CDR3 bases are TGCAGCGCTCGGACTAGCGCGTACCAAGAGACCCAGTACTTC. Protein sequence: CSARTSAYQETQYF.

This clonotype rates as medium-sized. The CDR3 bases are TGTGCCAGCAGCCCGGGACAGGGGGCGATCGATGAGCAGTTCTTC. Amino acid sequence: CASSPGQGAIDEQFF. V usage is TRBV3-1 and J usage is TRBJ2-1; 12 bases match TRBD1. Germline V gives CDR1 LGHDT, CDR2 YNNKEL (reference sequence). The ends lost 4 bases at V and 8 bases at J; junction bases unmatched: 6. CDR3 length: 15 residues.

The J gene is TRBJ1-1, the V gene TRBV10-3; D gene uncertain. Germline values: CDR1 ENHRY, CDR2 SYGVKD. Trimming left V 1 base short and J 1 base short, with 10 bases between. The CDR3 loop spans 15 amino acids. CDR3 nucleotide sequence: TGTGCCATCAGTGAGTTAGGAGGAAAGAACACTGAAGCTTTCTTT. It is translated as CAISELGGKNTEAFF.

V usage is TRBV20-1 and J usage is TRBJ2-7; TRBD1 is a possible D gene (5 bases). This CDR3 spans 13 amino acids. The germline gives CDR1 DFQATT, CDR2 SNEGSKA (reference sequence). V was clipped by 5 bases and J by 3 bases, with 14 bases between them. CDR3 in amino acids: CSAPIYQGYEQYF. The CDR3 DNA reads as TGCAGTGCTCCGATCTACCAGGGCTACGAGCAGTACTTC.

The chain has TRBV11-2 and TRBJ2-1, with unresolved D. Looked up from germline, CDR1 is SGHAT and CDR2 is FQNNGV. CDR3 length: 17 residues. Trimming removed 1 base from V and 0 bases from J, with 13 bases in between. The CDR3 sequence is CASSLVVFSSSYNEQFF. The DNA of the CDR3 is TGTGCCAGCAGCTTAGTAGTGTTTTCTAGCTCCTACAATGAGCAGTTCTTC.

This clonotype showed up just a few times. The chain links TRBV7-2 to TRBJ1-1; 9 bases are shared with TRBD1. V lost 4 bases and J lost 5; bases outside the gene matches: 2. The CDR3 length is 13 residues. Germline CDR1 SGHTA, CDR2 FQGNSA. CDR3 nucleotides: TGTGCCAGCAGCTGGACAGGGGCGACTGAAGCTTTCTTT. This encodes CASSWTGATEAFF.

This clonotype was detected a few times. This chain uses TRBV27 with TRBJ1-2, with 9 bases fitting TRBD1. CDR1 MNHEY and CDR2 SMNVEV come from the germline V gene (reference sequence). CDR3 length: 14 residues. The junction had 0 bases not matched to a gene; V was cut back by 0 bases and J by 4 bases. CDR3 amino acids: CASSLSGQGYGYTF. Here the CDR3 DNA reads TGTGCCAGCAGTTTATCGGGACAGGGCTATGGCTACACCTTC.

The chain combines TRBV19 with TRBJ1-1, with D hard to call. This CDR3 spans 13 amino acids. V shed 4 bases and J shed 1 base, with 7 bases lying between them. Germline V gene sequence: CDR1 LNHDA, CDR2 SQIVND (reference sequence). In DNA, the CDR3 is TGTGCCAGTAGTACGACGCAGAACACTGAAGCTTTCTTT. Protein sequence: CASSTTQNTEAFF.

CDR3 sequence (DNA): TGTGCCAGGACCGGGACAGGGGAGTACAATGAGCAGTTCTTC. Protein: CARTGTGEYNEQFF. The genes are TRBV21-1 and TRBJ2-1; the table gives TRBD1 as D, unverified against the DNA. TRBV21-1 counts as a pseudogene. The CDR3 has 14 residues.

The chain carries TRBV6-1 and TRBJ2-3; D is unresolved. This CDR3 is 15 amino acids long. Germline CDR1 MNHNS, CDR2 SASEGT. The ends were cut back, 7 bases at V and 3 bases at J, with 17 bases in the middle. CDR3 protein: CASMPRRGGTDTQYF. As DNA, the CDR3 is TGTGCCAGCATGCCGAGGCGCGGCGGAACAGATACGCAGTATTTT.

This clonotype was counted only a few times. This chain uses TRBV2 with TRBJ2-5; 8 positions agree with TRBD1. CDR1 and CDR2 from the germline V gene are SNHLY and FYNNEI. V lost 5 bases and J lost 2; bases outside the gene matches: 4. CDR3 length equals 14 residues. CDR3: CASSWTGRQETQYF. In DNA form, the CDR3 reads TGTGCCAGCAGTTGGACAGGGCGACAAGAGACCCAGTACTTC.

This rearrangement joins TRBV4-2 to TRBJ2-7; TRBD2 aligns across 7 bases. Germline assignment: CDR1 LGHNA and CDR2 YNFKEQ. Trimming cost V 0 bases and J 1 base; bases outside gene matches: 6. The CDR3 is made up of 16 amino acids. In DNA form, the CDR3 reads TGTGCCAGCAGCCAAGATACCGCTAGCGGATCCTACGAGCAGTACTTC. This translates into CASSQDTASGSYEQYF.

This clonotype was counted between two and nine times. This chain uses TRBV5-1 with TRBJ2-1; 12 nucleotides align to TRBD1. J was trimmed by 7 bases and V by 4 bases; bases with no gene match: 12. The length of the CDR3 is 17 residues. CDR1 and CDR2 from the germline V gene are SGHRS and YFSETQ. CDR3 coding DNA: TGCGCCAGCAGCCAGTCGACGGGACAGGGGGCCGAGAATGAGCAGTTCTTC. Amino acid sequence: CASSQSTGQGAENEQFF.

This clonotype has just a few counts. CDR3 DNA sequence: TGCGCCAGCAGGGATCTGACTAGCCGGGAGCTGTTTTTT. Amino acids: CASRDLTSRELFF. The chain recombines TRBV10-2 with TRBJ2-2; 7 bases fit TRBD2. From germline, CDR1 is WSHSY and CDR2 SAAADI. The V gene end was trimmed by 6 bases and the J gene end by 9 bases; junction bases not matched to a gene: 7. The CDR3 sequence is 13 residues long.

The V gene is TRBV7-2, the J gene TRBJ1-4, with D tentatively TRBD1 (5 bases). CDR1 SGHTA and CDR2 FQGNSA come from the germline V gene. This CDR3 has 14 amino acids. Trimming shortened V by 5 bases and J by 5 bases, and 12 bases separated the two germline ends. CDR3 bases: TGTGCCAGCAGCCCCGGTGGGGACAATGAAAAACTGTTTTTT. Translating it yields CASSPGGDNEKLFF.

In this sample, this clonotype turned up many times. The chain links TRBV12-3 or TRBV12-4 to TRBJ2-4, with 10 positions matching TRBD1. This CDR3 comprises 14 residues. V lost 6 bases, J lost 9 bases, and 8 bases stayed unmatched. The CDR3 loop reads CASSAGTGVIIQYF. CDR3 nucleotide sequence: TGTGCCAGCAGCGCCGGGACAGGGGTTATCATTCAGTACTTC.

This clonotype was seen more than once but under ten times. The gene calls are TRBV20-1 and TRBJ2-5; TRBD1 aligns across 9 bases. CDR3 length equals 13 residues. Germline-derived CDR1 and CDR2 are DFQATT and SNEGSKA (reference sequence). The junction had 5 bases not matched to a gene; V was cut back by 5 bases and J by 4 bases. This chain's CDR3 is CSAWDRVGETQYF. DNA of the CDR3: TGCAGTGCTTGGGACAGGGTGGGAGAGACCCAGTACTTC.

This clonotype was observed many times. V usage is TRBV6-2 or TRBV6-3 and J usage is TRBJ2-1; no clear D gene. The CDR3 is 11 residues long. CDR1 and CDR2 from the germline V gene are MNHEY and SVGEGT. V shed 4 bases and J shed 6 bases, with 4 bases lying between them. The CDR3 spells CASSSFNEQFF. DNA of the CDR3: TGTGCCAGCAGTTCTTTCAATGAGCAGTTCTTC.

At least ten counts were recorded for this clonotype. This chain joins TRBV24-1 and TRBJ2-1; 7 nucleotides line up with TRBD2. The V segment lost 9 bases and the J segment 10 bases; nucleotides outside the gene matches: 11. Germline assignment: CDR1 KGHDR and CDR2 SFDVKD. This CDR3 is built from 13 residues. CDR3 sequence reads: CATGWEGSGEQFF. CDR3 sequence (DNA): TGTGCCACCGGATGGGAGGGTTCTGGCGAGCAGTTCTTC.

This clonotype was seen a handful of times. The chain has TRBV9 and TRBJ1-2; the D gene is possibly TRBD1 (5 bases). Deletions cut 4 bases from V and 5 bases from J, with 15 bases between. Germline V gene lookup returns CDR1 SGDLS and CDR2 YYNGEE. The CDR3 length is 14 residues. CDR3 sequence: CASSPGDSRYGYTF. In DNA form, the CDR3 reads TGTGCCAGCAGCCCTGGGGACTCCCGGTATGGCTACACCTTC.

A few counts support this clonotype. The rearrangement uses TRBV20-1 and TRBJ1-1, with no clear D. Germline values: CDR1 DFQATT, CDR2 SNEGSKA (reference sequence). V lost 1 base and J lost 4, with 7 bases in between. This CDR3 is 12 amino acids long. CDR3 protein: CSARVKPTEAFF. The CDR3, as DNA: TGCAGTGCTAGAGTTAAGCCCACTGAAGCTTTCTTT.

This clonotype was counted between two and nine times. V usage is TRBV6-5 and J usage is TRBJ2-1; the match to TRBD2 covers 8 bases. Per germline, CDR1 MNHEY and CDR2 SVGAGI. Trimming at V came to 4 bases and at J to 7 bases, leaving 6 bases not matched to a gene. The CDR3 sequence is 14 residues long. The CDR3 spells CASSWTSFGNEQFF. The CDR3 DNA reads TGTGCCAGCAGTTGGACTAGCTTCGGGAATGAGCAGTTCTTC.